A single sample is the source of the 4 T cell receptor beta chains below, sequenced in a study of blood T cell repertoires in COVID-19. TCRdb's copy holds only in-frame clones and misses some; the assay was immunoSEQ multiplex PCR. The data contain about 53,000 clones, about 86% of them singletons. Sequences were obtained from peripheral blood. These TCRs come from a man aged 65-85 years with active COVID-19.

The V gene is TRBV29-1, the J gene TRBJ2-2, with no clear D. The CDR3 sequence is 12 residues long. V lost 4 bases and J lost 2, with 5 bases in between. Germline V gene sequence: CDR1 SQVTM, CDR2 ANQGSEA. CDR3 nucleotide sequence: TGCAGCGTTGGACATAACACCGGGGAGCTGTTTTTT. As protein: CSVGHNTGELFF.

The chain carries TRBV24-1 and TRBJ2-2; possible D gene TRBD2, 5 bases. Trimming took 5 bases from V and 2 from J, leaving 11 bases between them. CDR1 and CDR2 from the germline V gene are KGHDR and SFDVKD. The CDR3 has 15 residues. CDR3 amino acids: CATSVTSPNTGELFF. The CDR3, as DNA: TGTGCCACCAGTGTTACTAGTCCTAACACCGGGGAGCTGTTTTTT.

In this sample, this clone turned up once. J is TRBJ2-5 and V is TRBV28, with TRBD2 as a possible D gene (6 bases). CDR1 and CDR2 from the germline V gene are MDHEN and SYDVKM. Trimming pared 2 bases from V and 5 bases from J, leaving 12 bases between. The CDR3 contains 14 residues. Here the CDR3 reads CASSLGGTTETQYF. The CDR3 nucleotides read TGTGCCAGCAGTTTAGGGGGGACGACGGAGACCCAGTACTTC.

The gene calls are TRBV20-1 and TRBJ1-2; D is ambiguous. CDR1 and CDR2 from the germline V gene are DFQATT and SNEGSKA (reference sequence). V lost 3 bases, J lost 8 bases, and 16 bases lay in between. The CDR3 covers 13 residues. The CDR3: CSASSGNQRGYTF. The CDR3 coding sequence is TGCAGTGCTAGTTCCGGGAATCAACGAGGCTACACCTTC.